Given below is one TCR beta chain in context. This specimen belongs to a study of technical replicates of blood from a handful of donors. The repertoire was sequenced with immunoSEQ multiplex PCR; TCRdb's copy has only in-frame clones and lacks some. Among about 75,000 clones listed, more than 85% were seen once. V lost 1 base and J 2 bases, leaving 11 bases between the germline ends. This CDR3 is 16 amino acids long. Germline V gene lookup returns CDR1 SEHNR and CDR2 FQNEAQ (reference sequence). The chain carries TRBV7-9 and TRBJ1-4; D remains unclear. Sequenced: PBMCs. The sequence was obtained from a human donor in good health. Some clones in this sample may be carry-over from other donors' samples. The CDR3 DNA is TGTGCCAGCAGCTTAGTCTCGGGTAGCACTAATGAAAAACTGTTTTTT. Translating gives CASSLVSGSTNEKLFF.